This T cell receptor beta chain was identified during a study of T-cell memory formation after mild COVID-19. This CDR3 is 16 amino acids long. J was trimmed by 4 bases and V by 4 bases; bases with no gene match: 6. TCRdb reprocessed the 5' RACE reads via MiXCR and lists one record per CDR3 protein. This table has roughly 240,000 distinct CDR3 sequences, about 16% appearing once. The rearrangement uses TRBV12-3 or TRBV12-4 and TRBJ2-4, with TRBD1 identical over 11 bases. The clonotype originates from a man aged 18 to 29 who had mild COVID-19 (a few samples of this study predate the infection). Cell type and time point are not known. Sequencing was done on a sample of PBMCs or a T cell subset sorted from them (not recorded which). The CDR3 sequence is CASSSGTGGMKNIQYF. Here the CDR3 DNA reads TGTGCCAGCAGTTCAGGGACAGGGGGTATGAAAAACATTCAGTACTTC.